These 7 T cell receptor beta chains share one sample of origin, sequenced in a study of vaccination effects on CD4 cells after COVID-19. Data came from immunoSEQ multiplex PCR; TCRdb stores just in-frame clones and leaves some out. The data show 65,000 to 80,000 clones, roughly 80% seen once. Scientists isolated CD4+ T cells after an approximately 10-day culture period ended. These TCRs are of unknown antigen specificity. This specimen was CD4+ T cells from PBMCs cultured without peptide, taken before COVID-19 vaccination. These receptors were obtained from a human donor who received a COVID-19 vaccine.

This clone occurred a few times. In nucleotides, the CDR3 is TGCAGCGTTGTCCTAGCGGGGGCTTTCACCGGGGAGCTGTTTTTT. It encodes CSVVLAGAFTGELFF. The chain recombines TRBV29-1 with TRBJ2-2; 10 nucleotides line up with TRBD2. The CDR3 runs to 15 residues. Germline V gives CDR1 SQVTM, CDR2 ANQGSEA. V shed 4 bases, J shed 4 bases, and the junction held 6 bases outside the gene matches.

The chain uses TRBV6-4 and TRBJ1-1, with a possible D match to TRBD1 (5 bases). Germline lookup yields CDR1 MRHNA and CDR2 SNTAGT. The CDR3 contains 13 residues. Trimming left V 6 bases short and J 1 base short, with 9 bases between. The CDR3: CASSITGNTEAFF. The CDR3 DNA reads as TGTGCCAGCAGCATTACAGGGAACACTGAAGCTTTCTTT.

This clone has a handful of counts. The chain uses TRBV6-2 or TRBV6-3 and TRBJ1-6; D gene uncertain. V was trimmed by 2 bases and J by 10 bases, leaving 9 bases between them. This CDR3 contains 13 residues. Germline V lookup: CDR1 MNHEY, CDR2 SVGEGT. The CDR3 loop is CASSYEDLSPLHF. The DNA of the CDR3 is TGTGCCAGCAGTTACGAGGATCTATCACCCCTCCACTTT.

This chain joins TRBV6-5 and TRBJ1-5; D unclear. Looked up from germline, CDR1 is MNHEY and CDR2 is SVGAGI. The CDR3 spans 14 residues. V was cut by 4 bases and J by 4 bases, with 11 bases left in between. CDR3 nucleotides: TGTGCCAGCAGTTCCCCGGGGTCTAATCAGCCCCAGCATTTT. As protein: CASSSPGSNQPQHF.

This chain joins TRBV10-3 and TRBJ2-7, with D possibly TRBD2 on 5 matching bases. Trimming stripped 2 bases from V and 2 bases from J, with 7 bases between. The germline gives CDR1 ENHRY, CDR2 SYGVKD. The CDR3 extends over 13 amino acids. This CDR3 is CAISELGTYEQYV. The DNA of the CDR3 is TGTGCCATCAGTGAGCTCGGGACCTACGAGCAGTACGTC.

The genes are TRBV23-1 and TRBJ2-7, with 15 bases lining up with TRBD2. TRBV23-1 is an ORF for which the function is uncertain. The CDR3 has 16 amino acids. Trimming cost V 10 bases and J 1 base; bases outside gene matches: 8. CDR3 DNA: TGCGCCAATTGGACTAGCGGGGGGGATGGGTCCTACGAGCAGTACGTC. Translated, it gives CANWTSGGDGSYEQYV.

This chain uses TRBV10-3 with TRBJ2-3; 7 bases map to TRBD2. CDR1 is ENHRY, CDR2 SYGVKD, per germline. Trimming at V came to 4 bases and at J to 4 bases, leaving 8 bases not matched to a gene. The CDR3 extends over 15 amino acids. DNA of the CDR3: TGTGCCATCAGTGCAGCGGGGACCCTCGCAGATACGCAGTATTTT. This codes for CAISAAGTLADTQYF.